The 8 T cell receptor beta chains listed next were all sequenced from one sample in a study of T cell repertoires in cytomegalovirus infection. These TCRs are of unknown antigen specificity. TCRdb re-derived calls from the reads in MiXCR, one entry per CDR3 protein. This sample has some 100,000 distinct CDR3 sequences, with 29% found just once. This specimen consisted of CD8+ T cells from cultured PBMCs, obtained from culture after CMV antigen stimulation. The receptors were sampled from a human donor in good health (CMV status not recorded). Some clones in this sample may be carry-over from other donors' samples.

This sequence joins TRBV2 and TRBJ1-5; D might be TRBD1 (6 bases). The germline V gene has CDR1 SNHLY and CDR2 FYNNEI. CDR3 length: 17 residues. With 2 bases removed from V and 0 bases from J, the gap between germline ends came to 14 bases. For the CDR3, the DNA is TGTGCCAGCAGTGAATCGGGGGGCTGGGATAGCAATCAGCCCCAGCATTTT. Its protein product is CASSESGGWDSNQPQHF.

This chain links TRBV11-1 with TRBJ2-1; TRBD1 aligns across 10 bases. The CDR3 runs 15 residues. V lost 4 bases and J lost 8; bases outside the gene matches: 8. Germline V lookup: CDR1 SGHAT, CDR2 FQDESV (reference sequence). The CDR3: CASSSTGTGVDEQFF. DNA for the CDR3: TGTGCCAGCAGCTCCACCGGGACAGGGGTCGATGAGCAGTTCTTC.

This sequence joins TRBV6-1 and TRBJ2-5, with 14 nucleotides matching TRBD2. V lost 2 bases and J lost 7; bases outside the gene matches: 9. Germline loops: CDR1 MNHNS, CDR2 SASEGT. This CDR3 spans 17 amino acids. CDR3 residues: CASSELGLAGDTGTQYF. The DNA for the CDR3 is TGTGCCAGCAGTGAATTGGGACTAGCGGGGGATACTGGGACCCAGTACTTC.

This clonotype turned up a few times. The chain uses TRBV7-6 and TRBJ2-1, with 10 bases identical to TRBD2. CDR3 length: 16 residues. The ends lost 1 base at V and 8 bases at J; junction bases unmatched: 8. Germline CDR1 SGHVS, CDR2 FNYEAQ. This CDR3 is CASSLDKRGGGDEQFF. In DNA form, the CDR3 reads TGTGCCAGCAGCTTAGACAAGCGGGGGGGCGGCGATGAGCAGTTCTTC.

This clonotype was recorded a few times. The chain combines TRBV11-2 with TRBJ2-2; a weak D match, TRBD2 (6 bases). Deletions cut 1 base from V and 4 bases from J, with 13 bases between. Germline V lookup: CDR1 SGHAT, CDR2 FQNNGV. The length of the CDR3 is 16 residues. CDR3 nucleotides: TGTGCCAGCAGCTTAGGGGCGGGGATACGCACCGGGGAGCTGTTTTTT. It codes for CASSLGAGIRTGELFF.

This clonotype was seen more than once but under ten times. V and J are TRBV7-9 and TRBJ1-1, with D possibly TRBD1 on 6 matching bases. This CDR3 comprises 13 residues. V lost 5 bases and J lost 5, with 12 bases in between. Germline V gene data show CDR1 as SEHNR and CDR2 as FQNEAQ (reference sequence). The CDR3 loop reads CASSPRGVTEAFF. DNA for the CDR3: TGTGCCAGCAGCCCCAGGGGAGTGACTGAAGCTTTCTTT.

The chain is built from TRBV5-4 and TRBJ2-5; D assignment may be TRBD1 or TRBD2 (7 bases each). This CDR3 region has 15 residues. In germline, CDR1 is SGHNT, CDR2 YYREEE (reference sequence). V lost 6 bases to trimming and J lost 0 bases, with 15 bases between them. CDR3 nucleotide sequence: TGTGCCAGCATGGTCCAGGGGGGGCACCAAGAGACCCAGTACTTC. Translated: CASMVQGGHQETQYF.

The CDR3: CASSQVRTGSNEKLFF. As DNA, the CDR3 is TGCGCCAGCAGCCAAGTTCGGACAGGGAGTAATGAAAAACTGTTTTTT. J is TRBJ1-4 and V is TRBV4-1, with 8 bases lining up with TRBD1. The length of the CDR3 is 16 residues. Germline V gives CDR1 MGHRA, CDR2 YSYEKL. Trimming took 1 base from V and 4 from J; bases not matched to a gene: 5.